This is a list of T cell receptor beta chains from one sample in a study of T cell changes during pregnancy in multiple sclerosis. TCRdb's copy holds only in-frame clones and misses some; the assay was immunoSEQ multiplex PCR. Here the sample spans about 77,000 clones, 85% to 95% being singletons. This sample comprised peripheral blood, obtained after pregnancy. These receptors all come from a female donor in good health, enrolled as a control in a pregnancy study. Both conserved end residues are part of each CDR3. Fields, in order: D gene, clone size, V gene, J gene, CDR3 protein, CDR3 DNA. A D gene is named only where the DNA matches it firmly. Some rows have no size entry. The others give once, few or many, or a class for an expanded clone.

-	-	TRBV2	TRBJ2-3	CASSDLRRTDTQYF	TGTGCCAGCAGCGACTTGAGACGGACAGATACGCAGTATTTT
TRBD1	-	TRBV7-8	TRBJ2-1	CASSSPGQGSYNEQFF	TGTGCCAGCAGCTCCCCCGGACAGGGGAGTTACAATGAGCAGTTCTTC
-	-	TRBV27	TRBJ1-1	CASSLRGSLNTEAFF	TGTGCCAGCAGTTTACGCGGCAGCCTGAACACTGAAGCTTTCTTT
-	-	TRBV11-2	TRBJ2-1	CASSPTVRLGNEQFF	TGTGCCAGCAGCCCCACGGTTCGACTAGGCAATGAGCAGTTCTTC
-	-	TRBV7-9	TRBJ1-2	CASSLDGNYGYTF	TGTGCCAGCAGCTTAGACGGGAACTATGGCTACACCTTC
TRBD2	once	TRBV6-6	TRBJ2-3	CASSTTSGSTDTQYF	TGTGCCAGCAGTACGACTAGCGGTAGCACAGATACGCAGTATTTT
TRBD2	-	TRBV7-8	TRBJ2-5	CASSFSSGGARETQYF	TGTGCCAGCAGCTTTTCTAGCGGGGGGGCCAGAGAGACCCAGTACTTC
-	-	TRBV28	TRBJ1-5	CASSLPLAGQPQHF	TGTGCCAGCAGTTTGCCCCTCGCCGGTCAGCCCCAGCATTTT
-	-	TRBV4-1	TRBJ1-6	CASSQEAGSNSPLHF	TGCGCCAGCAGCCAAGAAGCAGGCTCGAATTCACCCCTCCACTTT
-	few	TRBV10-3	TRBJ1-2	CAISADSSNYGYTF	TGTGCCATCAGTGCGGACAGCTCCAACTATGGCTACACCTTC
-	-	TRBV9	TRBJ1-1	CASSHSRGTQNTEAFF	TGTGCCAGCAGCCATAGCAGGGGCACCCAGAACACTGAAGCTTTCTTT
TRBD1	-	TRBV6-5	TRBJ1-1	CASSGWTGREAFF	TGTGCCAGCAGTGGATGGACAGGGAGAGAAGCTTTCTTT
TRBD1	-	TRBV4-1	TRBJ2-1	CASSQDQDRGYNEQFF	TGCGCCAGCAGCCAAGATCAGGACAGGGGATACAATGAGCAGTTCTTC
-	few	TRBV27	TRBJ1-2	CASGPQGPYGYTF	TGTGCCAGCGGCCCACAGGGTCCCTATGGCTACACCTTC
-	-	TRBV7-2	TRBJ1-2	CASSGGTAYGYTF	TGTGCCAGCAGCGGAGGGACGGCATATGGCTACACCTTC
TRBD2	-	TRBV29-1	TRBJ2-5	CSSLRTSEETQYF	TGCAGCTCTCTGCGGACTAGCGAGGAGACCCAGTACTTC